The T cell receptor (beta chain) described here comes from a study of T cells in Graves' hyperthyroidism and ophthalmopathy. This clonotype was detected only a few times. Its specificity is unknown. Extraction of PBMCs used roughly 10 ml of fresh peripheral blood. Study results and limitations: Also found in blood were most expanded thyroid clonotypes above 0.001.

Researchers amplified the TCR beta CDR3 regions from RNA transcripts. The HTBI primer set served for first-round RT-PCR of the TCR CDR3. TCRdb itself ran the multiplex PCR reads through MiXCR, one entry per CDR3 protein. The table has around 380,000 distinct CDR3 sequences, about 13% seen once. The sequenced sample consisted of blood. The sequence was collected from a man aged 25-40 years with Graves' hyperthyroidism that later progressed to Graves' ophthalmopathy.

In nucleotides, the CDR3 is TGTGCCAGCAGCCCTAGCGCGGGGAACGCCTACGAGCAGTACTTC. Protein sequence: CASSPSAGNAYEQYF. The chain combines TRBV7-2 with TRBJ2-7, with D possibly matching TRBD2 (6 bases). Trimming cost V 5 bases and J 2 bases, with 16 bases left between them. The CDR3 contains 15 residues. Germline CDR1 is SGHTA and CDR2 is FQGNSA.